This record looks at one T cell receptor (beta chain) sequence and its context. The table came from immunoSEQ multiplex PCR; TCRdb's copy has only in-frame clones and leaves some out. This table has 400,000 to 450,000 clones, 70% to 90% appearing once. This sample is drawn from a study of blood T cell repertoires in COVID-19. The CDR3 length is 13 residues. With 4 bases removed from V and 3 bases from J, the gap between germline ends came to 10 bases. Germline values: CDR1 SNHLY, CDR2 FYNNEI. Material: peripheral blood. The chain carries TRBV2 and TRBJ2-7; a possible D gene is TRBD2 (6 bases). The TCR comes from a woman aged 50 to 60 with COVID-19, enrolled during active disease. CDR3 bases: TGTGCCAGCAGTGTCTACGGGGGCTACGAGCAGTACTTC. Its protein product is CASSVYGGYEQYF.